Listed below are T cell receptor beta chains from one sample, sequenced in a study of blood T cell repertoires in COVID-19. Libraries were prepared by immunoSEQ multiplex PCR; TCRdb keeps only in-frame clonotypes and omits some of them. The data contain over 120,000 clones, 80% to 90% of them singletons. Sequenced material: peripheral blood. These receptors were taken from a man aged 60 to 69 with active or convalescent COVID-19. The CDR3 runs from the conserved cysteine through the conserved F or W. A clone size is listed for some rows: how often the clone was seen (once, few, many), or a class if it is expanded.

CDR3: CATSDLGLAGNNEQFF
V: TRBV24-1
size: -
J: TRBJ2-1

CDR3: CASSQTGFNQPQHF
V: TRBV14
size: -
J: TRBJ1-5

CDR3: CASLESGGAFSPEAFF
V: TRBV7-9
size: -
J: TRBJ1-1

CDR3: CASSTTGRNNQPQHF
V: TRBV6-2/TRBV6-3
size: -
J: TRBJ1-5

CDR3: CASSSRTGVYGYTF
V: TRBV6-5
size: -
J: TRBJ1-2

CDR3: CASSFLGGINYGYTF
V: TRBV27
size: once
J: TRBJ1-2

CDR3: CASSSIAGTSTDTQYF
V: TRBV3-1/TRBV3-2
size: -
J: TRBJ2-3

CDR3: CASSWGTSGGQETQYF
V: TRBV5-1
size: -
J: TRBJ2-5

CDR3: CASRSADYGYTF
V: TRBV6-5
size: -
J: TRBJ1-2

CDR3: CASSLRSASGNTIYF
V: TRBV13
size: -
J: TRBJ1-3

CDR3: CASSLGQIAGSGSETQYF
V: TRBV7-2
size: -
J: TRBJ2-5

CDR3: CASSLETGNTEAFF
V: TRBV11-2
size: -
J: TRBJ1-1

CDR3: CASRRDRGSEQPQHF
V: TRBV6-5
size: -
J: TRBJ1-5

CDR3: CASNGLAGADTQYF
V: TRBV6-5
size: -
J: TRBJ2-3

CDR3: CASSLEIGEQYF
V: TRBV7-2
size: -
J: TRBJ2-7

CDR3: CASSQAWSYNSPLHF
V: TRBV2
size: few
J: TRBJ1-6

CDR3: CASSLWTGGNNEKLFF
V: TRBV7-2
size: -
J: TRBJ1-4

CDR3: CASSLGAGEKLFF
V: TRBV12-3/TRBV12-4
size: once
J: TRBJ1-4

CDR3: CASSVGGDRDAEAFF
V: TRBV9
size: -
J: TRBJ1-1

CDR3: CASSFLADSYNEQFF
V: TRBV7-2
size: -
J: TRBJ2-1

CDR3: CASRHPGQSHGYTF
V: TRBV6-6
size: once
J: TRBJ1-2

CDR3: CASSDGRRGAFF
V: TRBV6-4
size: -
J: TRBJ1-1

CDR3: CASSPERISTDTQYF
V: TRBV14
size: -
J: TRBJ2-3

CDR3: CASSQDRRSIQYF
V: TRBV3-1/TRBV3-2
size: -
J: TRBJ2-5

CDR3: CATSDSRGSLDEQFF
V: TRBV24-1
size: -
J: TRBJ2-1

CDR3: CASSLSTVSGNTIYF
V: TRBV5-1
size: -
J: TRBJ1-3

CDR3: CASSQGVNYGYTF
V: TRBV11-2
size: -
J: TRBJ1-2

CDR3: CATSDLKGRADTQYF
V: TRBV24-1
size: -
J: TRBJ2-3

CDR3: CASATRSGSYNEQFF
V: TRBV5-1
size: -
J: TRBJ2-1

CDR3: CAISDDFEAFF
V: TRBV10-3
size: -
J: TRBJ1-1

CDR3: CASSDGQGEYYGYTF
V: TRBV5-4
size: -
J: TRBJ1-2

CDR3: CASSQERGQETQYF
V: TRBV14
size: -
J: TRBJ2-5

CDR3: CASSPQGRVNTEAFF
V: TRBV11-3
size: -
J: TRBJ1-1

CDR3: CASSPGGTNTGELFF
V: TRBV18
size: -
J: TRBJ2-2

CDR3: CASSYSTVGNTIYF
V: TRBV6-6
size: -
J: TRBJ1-3

CDR3: CASSPRLAGGTEQFF
V: TRBV28
size: -
J: TRBJ2-1

CDR3: CATSDFAVSYGYTF
V: TRBV24-1
size: -
J: TRBJ1-2

CDR3: CASSPGTSGRTSPRGNEQFF
V: TRBV9
size: -
J: TRBJ2-1

CDR3: CASSQTRGGVPGELFF
V: TRBV3-1/TRBV3-2
size: -
J: TRBJ2-2

CDR3: CASSSGGALSSYNEQFF
V: TRBV7-9
size: -
J: TRBJ2-1

CDR3: CASSLVAHRVMNTEAFF
V: TRBV11-2
size: -
J: TRBJ1-1

CDR3: CASSPQEGSNEKLFF
V: TRBV18
size: -
J: TRBJ1-4

CDR3: CASSLAQVAGGQETQYF
V: TRBV7-6
size: -
J: TRBJ2-5

CDR3: CASSLVPHSVSGDTEAFF
V: TRBV7-6
size: -
J: TRBJ1-1

CDR3: CASSRSGAYEQYF
V: TRBV5-1
size: -
J: TRBJ2-7

CDR3: CASSLETQGLGEAFF
V: TRBV11-2
size: -
J: TRBJ1-1

CDR3: CASRYDRRNTEAFF
V: TRBV19
size: -
J: TRBJ1-1

CDR3: CASSPGTGGSQGYTF
V: TRBV18
size: -
J: TRBJ1-2

CDR3: CASSNRDRANTEAFF
V: TRBV6-5
size: -
J: TRBJ1-1

CDR3: CASSFLNEQFF
V: TRBV7-2
size: -
J: TRBJ2-1

CDR3: CSVVSVMNTEAFF
V: TRBV29-1
size: -
J: TRBJ1-1

CDR3: CASSLDLGQPQHF
V: TRBV5-8
size: -
J: TRBJ1-5